What follows is one T cell receptor beta chain and its context. The antigen is not known. These data belong to a study of cytomegalovirus exposure and HLA in healthy donors. About the study: Caucasian-associated ancestry cluster membership applied to under 85% of several hundred genotyped donors.

Germline CDR1 is LGHNT and CDR2 is FRNRAP. CDR3 size: 14 residues. After removal of 5 bases from V and 7 bases from J, the junction contained 10 bases not matched to a gene. Notes on the study in general: A missense variant in DCLRE1C was later tied to TCR beta V- and J-gene trimming. In vitro testing confirmed a few CMV-associated chains as specific for CMV antigens. Associated with HLA alleles at 0.05 false discovery rate in a later analysis were 16,951 TCR beta sequences.

Primers: 60 Vbeta forward and 13 Jbeta reverse. Measured with immunoSEQ multiplex PCR; TCRdb has only the in-frame clones, and not every one. The sample lists around 65,000 clones, roughly 78% occurring once. The sequence was obtained from a woman aged 25 to 39 in good health and CMV-seronegative. V usage is TRBV12-5 and J usage is TRBJ2-7; 8 bases are a match to TRBD1. The specimen was PBMCs. As DNA, the CDR3 is TGTGCTAGTGGTCCCACCCTTACAGGGGGAGAGCAGTACTTC. This translates into CASGPTLTGGEQYF.